This note documents a single T cell receptor (beta chain) sequence. Its antigen is not identified. The whole isolated RNA underwent reverse transcription, so sequencing captured expressed TCRB transcripts. The repertoire was sequenced with immunoSEQ multiplex PCR; TCRdb's copy has only in-frame clones and lacks some. The table records 600,000 or so clones, around 12% of them present only once. CDR1 ENHRY and CDR2 SYGVKD come from the germline V gene. V was shortened by 2 bases and J by 0 bases, with 11 bases between the two germline ends. The CDR3 extends over 16 amino acids. This entry comes from a study of beta chain features in type 1 diabetes. Whole-study results and caveats: Researchers report that Type 1 diabetes patients had moderately but significantly shorter TCRB CDR3s across all four CD4+ subsets.

The sequence was collected from a man in his thirties or forties with type 1 diabetes. Sequences were obtained from naive CD4+ T cells from blood. The chain has TRBV10-3 and TRBJ2-4; D is ambiguous. CDR3 protein: CAISEGFGLAKNIQYF. Written as DNA, the CDR3 is TGTGCCATCAGTGAGGGGTTCGGCTTAGCCAAAAACATTCAGTACTTC.